These 5 T cell receptor beta chains came from one sample sequenced in a study of shared clonotypes between healthy human individuals. TCRdb's copy holds only in-frame clones and misses some; the assay was immunoSEQ multiplex PCR. The sample contains around 1,000,000 clones, around three quarters of which appear only once. The specimen was memory CD4+ T cells from PBMCs. Specified subset: CD45RA-negative fraction. The receptors come from a man aged 18 to 29 in good health. Some clones in this sample may be carry-over from other donors' samples.

The V and J genes are TRBV18 and TRBJ1-3; TRBD1 agrees at 12 bases. CDR1 and CDR2 from the germline V gene are KGHSH and LQKENI. CDR3 length: 16 amino acids. Germline trimming cut 5 bases from V and 3 bases from J; bases unmatched to any gene: 5. CDR3 residues: CASSLGQGALGNTIYF. Here the CDR3 DNA reads TGTGCCAGCTCATTGGGACAGGGGGCGCTTGGAAACACCATATATTTT.

CDR3 coding DNA: TGTGCCAGCAGTGAGCAGGGGAAAAACATTCAGTACTTC. The encoded protein is CASSEQGKNIQYF. The V and J genes are TRBV2 and TRBJ2-4, with D possibly being TRBD1 (6 bases). This CDR3 comprises 13 residues. V was pared by 3 bases and J by 4 bases, with 7 bases between. The germline CDR1 and CDR2 sequences are SNHLY and FYNNEI.

V usage is TRBV10-3 and J usage is TRBJ2-5; D might be TRBD1 (5 bases). The V gene's germline CDR1 is ENHRY and CDR2 SYGVKD. CDR3 length equals 13 residues. Trimming stripped 8 bases from V and 4 bases from J, with 14 bases between. The CDR3 DNA is TGTGCCATCCAGTTGGGGCCAGGAGAGACCCAGTACTTC. Residues: CAIQLGPGETQYF.

This chain joins TRBV5-4 and TRBJ2-5; TRBD2 agrees at 12 bases. Germline CDR1 reads SGHNT; CDR2 reads YYREEE (reference sequence). This CDR3 spans 15 amino acids. After removal of 5 bases from V and 5 bases from J, the junction contained 7 bases not matched to a gene. CDR3: CASRTGLAGLETQYF. The DNA of the CDR3 is TGTGCCAGCAGAACGGGACTAGCGGGTCTGGAGACCCAGTACTTC. The full variable domain, completed using reference TRBV5-4 and TRBJ2-5, is ETGVTQSPTHLIKTRGQQVTLRCSSQSGHNTVSWYQQALGQGPQFIFQYYREEENGRGNFPPRFSGLQFPNYSSELNVNALELDDSALYLCASRTGLAGLETQYFGPGTRLLVL.

This sequence joins TRBV11-2 and TRBJ2-7, with 7 bases that match TRBD2. V was clipped by 5 bases and J by 0 bases; unmatched bases: 10. The CDR3 extends over 16 amino acids. Germline V lookup: CDR1 SGHAT, CDR2 FQNNGV. CDR3 DNA: TGTGCCAGCAGCCGATCGGGGGAGGGTAGCTCCTACGAGCAGTACTTC. This gives the protein CASSRSGEGSSYEQYF.